A single sample gave rise to the 19 T cell receptor beta chains below, sequenced in a study of cytomegalovirus exposure and HLA in healthy donors. The PCR had 60 Vbeta and 13 Jbeta primers. Assay: immunoSEQ multiplex PCR; the TCRdb copy retains only in-frame clones and omits some. The data contain about 35,000 clones, 75% to 85% of them singletons. The sample consisted of PBMCs. Source of these receptors: a woman under 30 in good health and CMV-seronegative.

The rearrangement links TRBV6-1 to TRBJ2-1; no clear D. CDR1 is MNHNS, CDR2 SASEGT, per germline. This CDR3 is 13 amino acids long. Trimming removed 10 bases from V and 3 bases from J, with 13 bases in between. CDR3 in amino acids: CATQSAIYNEQFF. The CDR3 DNA sequence: TGTGCCACCCAATCAGCGATCTACAATGAGCAGTTCTTC.

The chain has TRBV7-9 and TRBJ1-4, with 10 bases identical to TRBD1. The length of the CDR3 is 17 residues. V lost 5 bases, J lost 3 bases, and 9 bases stayed unmatched. Looked up from germline, CDR1 is SEHNR and CDR2 is FQNEAQ (reference sequence). In DNA, the CDR3 is TGTGCCAGCAGCCCCCCCGCCGGGACAGGGGCTAATGAAAAACTGTTTTTT. Translation: CASSPPAGTGANEKLFF.

The V call is TRBV28, the J call TRBJ1-2; 9 positions agree with TRBD1. The germline gives CDR1 MDHEN, CDR2 SYDVKM. This CDR3 region has 15 residues. With V trimmed by 4 bases and J by 1 base, 4 bases remained unmatched. CDR3 protein: CASSSQGASNYGYTF. Written as DNA, the CDR3 is TGTGCCAGCAGTTCACAGGGGGCAAGTAACTATGGCTACACCTTC.

V is TRBV25-1 and J is TRBJ1-1; 8 bases fit TRBD1. This CDR3 contains 12 residues. The ends lost 2 bases at V and 8 bases at J; junction bases unmatched: 1. Germline lookup yields CDR1 MGHDK and CDR2 SYGVNS. The chain's CDR3 is CASSETGGEAFF. CDR3 bases: TGTGCCAGCAGTGAAACAGGGGGAGAAGCTTTCTTT.

The chain has TRBV30 and TRBJ2-3; TRBD1 aligns across 9 bases. This CDR3 is built from 15 residues. The ends lost 3 bases at V and 3 bases at J; junction bases unmatched: 7. In germline, CDR1 is GTSNPN, CDR2 SVGIG (reference sequence). The chain's CDR3 is CAWRDGDRVTDTQYF. The CDR3 DNA reads TGTGCCTGGAGGGACGGGGACAGGGTTACAGATACGCAGTATTTT. Supplemented by reference TRBV30 and TRBJ2-3, the full variable domain reads SQTIHQWPATLVQPVGSPLSLECTVEGTSNPNLYWYRQAAGRGLQLLFYSVGIGQISSEVPQNLSASRPQDRQFILSSKKLLLSDSGFYLCAWRDGDRVTDTQYFGPGTRLTVL.

This clone appeared a single time. This sequence joins TRBV7-9 and TRBJ1-2; no clear D gene. CDR3 length: 13 residues. Germline CDR1 and CDR2: SEHNR and FQNEAQ (reference sequence). Trimming stripped 7 bases from V and 8 bases from J, with 17 bases between. The CDR3 protein is CASTSLSGHGYTF. The CDR3 coding sequence is TGTGCCAGCACCTCACTATCGGGTCACGGCTACACCTTC.

CDR3 region: CASSSLTRGSETQYF. CDR3 nucleotide sequence: TGTGCCAGCAGCTCTCTAACCAGGGGGAGCGAGACCCAGTACTTC. This chain joins TRBV7-9 and TRBJ2-5; TRBD1 agrees at 7 bases. The germline V gene encodes CDR1 SEHNR and CDR2 FQNEAQ (reference sequence). The V segment lost 4 bases and the J segment 5 bases; nucleotides outside the gene matches: 10. The CDR3 totals 15 residues.

This clone was recorded only once. The chain recombines TRBV7-9 with TRBJ1-2; 9 bases agree with TRBD1. The germline CDR1 and CDR2 sequences are SEHNR and FQNEAQ (reference sequence). This CDR3 has 15 amino acids. Trimming removed 7 bases from V and 2 bases from J; junction bases left unmatched: 8. The CDR3, as DNA: TGTGCCAGCATCAATACGACAGGGGGGAACTATGGCTACACCTTC. Translated: CASINTTGGNYGYTF.

This clone was picked up one time. The chain combines TRBV10-3 with TRBJ2-2; 8 bases fit TRBD1. The CDR3 length is 14 residues. The germline CDR1 and CDR2 sequences are ENHRY and SYGVKD. The junction had 5 bases not matched to a gene; V was cut back by 4 bases and J by 7 bases. The CDR3 loop is CAISGTGMLGELFF. The CDR3 nucleotides read TGTGCCATCAGTGGGACAGGGATGCTCGGGGAGCTGTTTTTT.

This chain joins TRBV5-4 and TRBJ1-1; D gene unclear. The CDR3 contains 14 residues. CDR1 SGHNT and CDR2 YYREEE come from the germline V gene (reference sequence). Deletions cut 0 bases from V and 2 bases from J, with 8 bases between. The CDR3 here is CASSLGAFNTEAFF. CDR3 DNA sequence: TGTGCCAGCAGCTTGGGGGCTTTTAACACTGAAGCTTTCTTT.

This chain connects TRBV7-9 to TRBJ2-1; no clear D. The V gene's germline CDR1 is SEHNR and CDR2 FQNEAQ (reference sequence). V was trimmed by 5 bases and J by 5 bases, leaving 13 bases between them. The CDR3 is 14 residues long. This chain's CDR3 is CASSPRSENNEQFF. The CDR3 DNA is TGTGCCAGCAGCCCGAGGAGTGAGAACAATGAGCAGTTCTTC. The full variable domain, completed using reference TRBV7-9 and TRBJ2-1, is DTGVSQNPRHKITKRGQNVTFRCDPISEHNRLYWYRQTLGQGPEFLTYFQNEAQLEKSRLLSDRFSAERPKGSFSTLEIQRTEQGDSAMYLCASSPRSENNEQFFGPGTRLTVL.

This rearrangement joins TRBV5-6 to TRBJ2-2; 11 bases agree with TRBD2. This CDR3 comprises 14 residues. V lost 4 bases and J lost 6; bases outside the gene matches: 2. Germline V gene data show CDR1 as SGHDT and CDR2 as YYEEEE. CDR3: CASSHSGGAGELFF. CDR3 coding DNA: TGTGCCAGCAGCCATAGCGGGGGGGCCGGGGAGCTGTTTTTT.

The chain uses TRBV7-6 and TRBJ2-2; 8 positions match TRBD2. The CDR3 totals 18 residues. V dropped 1 base and J dropped 0; count of bases not matched to a gene: 7. From germline, CDR1 is SGHVS and CDR2 FNYEAQ. CDR3: CASSLGSSGDANTGELFF. The CDR3 nucleotides are TGTGCCAGCAGCTTAGGTAGTAGCGGGGATGCGAACACCGGGGAGCTGTTTTTT.

CDR3 sequence: CASSSGLSYEQYF. CDR3 DNA: TGTGCCAGCAGCTCCGGGTTGTCCTACGAGCAGTACTTC. This chain connects TRBV5-4 to TRBJ2-7; D call uncertain. The germline gives CDR1 SGHNT, CDR2 YYREEE (reference sequence). V was trimmed by 3 bases and J by 1 base, leaving 8 bases between them. The CDR3 runs to 13 residues.

This clone was observed a few times. The gene calls are TRBV6-1 and TRBJ1-1; a possible D gene is TRBD1 (5 bases). The ends were cut back, 7 bases at V and 0 bases at J, with 12 bases in the middle. This CDR3 has 14 residues. CDR1 MNHNS and CDR2 SASEGT come from the germline V gene. The CDR3 DNA follows: TGTGCCAGCATTAGAGACAGATTGAACACTGAAGCTTTCTTT. This sequence encodes CASIRDRLNTEAFF.

This sequence joins TRBV9 and TRBJ1-4, with 7 bases identical to TRBD1. Germline V gene lookup returns CDR1 SGDLS and CDR2 YYNGEE. The CDR3 has 16 amino acids. J was trimmed by 3 bases and V by 4 bases; bases with no gene match: 9. CDR3 nucleotide sequence: TGTGCCAGCAGCACGGGACAGAGAGGCCCTAATGAAAAACTGTTTTTT. Translated, it gives CASSTGQRGPNEKLFF.

This chain connects TRBV11-3 to TRBJ2-3, with D perhaps matching TRBD2 (7 bases). CDR3 length: 16 amino acids. Trimming took off 2 bases at V and 6 bases at J, with 18 bases between the two ends. Germline V gives CDR1 SGHNT, CDR2 YENEEA. CDR3 region: CASSLSAGATRDTQYF. CDR3 nucleotides: TGTGCCAGCAGCTTATCTGCGGGGGCGACTCGGGATACGCAGTATTTT.

The chain carries TRBV7-8 and TRBJ2-5, with D perhaps TRBD2 (5 bases). This CDR3 spans 15 amino acids. The germline V and J ends were trimmed by 5 bases and 4 bases, with 17 bases remaining between them. The germline V gene has CDR1 SGHVS and CDR2 FQNEAQ. CDR3 coding DNA: TGTGCCAGCAGCCCAGAACTAGTTTCGGCAGAGACCCAGTACTTC. As protein: CASSPELVSAETQYF.

Concerning this clone itself: Germline is not matched at one junction end, which may reflect a read error. This chain joins TRBV2 and TRBJ1-2; tentatively, D is TRBD1 (6 bases). CDR3 length: 14 amino acids. Looked up from germline, CDR1 is SNHLY and CDR2 is FYNNEI. This CDR3 reads CASSVDSFYYGYPF. Written as DNA, the CDR3 is TGTGCCAGCAGTGTGGACAGTTTTTACTATGGCTACCCCTTC. Complete variable domain (other parts from reference TRBV2 and TRBJ1-2): EPEVTQTPSHQVTQMGQEVILRCVPISNHLYFYWYRQILGQKVEFLVSFYNNEISEKSEIFDDQFSVERPDGSNFTLKIRSTKLEDSAMYFCASSVDSFYYGYPFGSGTRLTVV.